This T cell receptor (beta chain) is drawn from a study of cytomegalovirus exposure and HLA in healthy donors. Broader study findings: Follow-up analysis later connected one missense variant in DCLRE1C with trimming of TCR beta V- and J-genes. Testing in vitro showed three CMV-associated chains specific for CMV antigens.

Trimming stripped 2 bases from V and 10 bases from J, with 9 bases between. Germline CDR1 and CDR2: DFQATT and SNEGSKA (reference sequence). The length of the CDR3 is 11 residues. About this clone itself: Its antigen is as yet unknown.

PCR employed 60 Vbeta and 13 Jbeta primers. TCRdb keeps only in-frame clones here, not all; method: immunoSEQ multiplex PCR. The repertoire consists of 100,000 or so clones, with around 79% occurring once and the leading ten covering about 4.6%. This receptor was taken from a woman aged 40 to 50 in good health and CMV-seropositive. The chain carries TRBV20-1 and TRBJ2-1; D is possibly TRBD2 (6 bases). The sample comprised PBMCs. For the CDR3, the DNA is TGCAGTGCTAGAAGGCGGGACGAGCAGTTCTTC. It encodes CSARRRDEQFF.